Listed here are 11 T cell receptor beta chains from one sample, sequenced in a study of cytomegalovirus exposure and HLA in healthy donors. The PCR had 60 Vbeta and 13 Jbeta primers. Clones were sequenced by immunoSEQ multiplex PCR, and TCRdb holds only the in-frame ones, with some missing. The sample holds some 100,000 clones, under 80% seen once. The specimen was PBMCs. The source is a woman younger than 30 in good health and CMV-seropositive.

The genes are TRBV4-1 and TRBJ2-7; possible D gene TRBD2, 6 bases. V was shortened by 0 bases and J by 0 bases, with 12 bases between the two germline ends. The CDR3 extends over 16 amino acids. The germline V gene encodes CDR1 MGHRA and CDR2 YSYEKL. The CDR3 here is CASSQEQRVLSYEQYF. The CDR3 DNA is TGCGCCAGCAGCCAAGAGCAGCGGGTCCTCTCCTACGAGCAGTACTTC.

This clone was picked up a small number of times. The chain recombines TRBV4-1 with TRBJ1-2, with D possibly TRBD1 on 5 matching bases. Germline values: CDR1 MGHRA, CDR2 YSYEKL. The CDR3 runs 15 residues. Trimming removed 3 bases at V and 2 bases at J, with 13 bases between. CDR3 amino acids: CASSQPQTVNYGYTF. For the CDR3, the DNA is TGCGCCAGCAGCCAGCCCCAGACAGTGAACTATGGCTACACCTTC.

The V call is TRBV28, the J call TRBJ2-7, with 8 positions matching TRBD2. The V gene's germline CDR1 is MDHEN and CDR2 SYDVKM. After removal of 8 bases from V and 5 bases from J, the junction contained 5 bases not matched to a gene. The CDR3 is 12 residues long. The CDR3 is CASGTSSNEQYF. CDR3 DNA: TGTGCCAGCGGGACTAGTTCCAACGAGCAGTACTTC.

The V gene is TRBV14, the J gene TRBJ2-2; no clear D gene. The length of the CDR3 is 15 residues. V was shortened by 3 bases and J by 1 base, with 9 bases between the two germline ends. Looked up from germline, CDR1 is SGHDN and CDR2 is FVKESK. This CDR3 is CASSHVTVNTGELFF. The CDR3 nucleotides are TGTGCCAGCAGCCACGTCACAGTGAACACCGGGGAGCTGTTTTTT. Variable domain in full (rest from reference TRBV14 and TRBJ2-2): EAGVTQFPSHSVIEKGQTVTLRCDPISGHDNLYWYRRVMGKEIKFLLHFVKESKQDESGMPNNRFLAERTGGTYSTLKVQPAELEDSGVYFCASSHVTVNTGELFFGEGSRLTVL.

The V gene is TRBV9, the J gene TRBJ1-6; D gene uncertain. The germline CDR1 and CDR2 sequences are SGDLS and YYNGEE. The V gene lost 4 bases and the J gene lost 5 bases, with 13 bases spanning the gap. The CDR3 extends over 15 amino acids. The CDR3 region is CASSPRTGNNSPLHF. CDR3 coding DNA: TGTGCCAGCAGCCCCCGGACTGGAAATAATTCACCCCTCCACTTT. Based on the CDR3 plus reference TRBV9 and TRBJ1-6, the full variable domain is DSGVTQTPKHLITATGQRVTLRCSPRSGDLSVYWYQQSLDQGLQFLIQYYNGEERAKGNILERFSAQQFPDLHSELNLSSLELGDSALYFCASSPRTGNNSPLHFGNGTRLTVT.

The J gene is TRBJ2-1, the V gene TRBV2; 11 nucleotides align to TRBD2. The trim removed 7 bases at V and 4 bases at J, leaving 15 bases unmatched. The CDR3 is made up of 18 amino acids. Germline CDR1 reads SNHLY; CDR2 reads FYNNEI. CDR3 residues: CASTAGYGLAGFYNEQFF. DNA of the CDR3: TGTGCCAGCACCGCCGGGTATGGACTAGCGGGTTTTTACAATGAGCAGTTCTTC.

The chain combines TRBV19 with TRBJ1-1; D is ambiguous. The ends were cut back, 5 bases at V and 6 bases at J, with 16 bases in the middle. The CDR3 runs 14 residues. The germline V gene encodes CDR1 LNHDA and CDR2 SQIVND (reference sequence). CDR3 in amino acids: CASSFTTGGAEAFF. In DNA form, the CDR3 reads TGTGCCAGTAGTTTTACGACCGGCGGCGCTGAAGCTTTCTTT.

The chain's CDR3 is CASSPSDVYGYTF. DNA for the CDR3: TGTGCCAGCAGCCCCTCAGATGTCTATGGCTACACCTTC. This chain links TRBV7-2 with TRBJ1-2; no definite D call. The CDR3 covers 13 residues. CDR1 is SGHTA and CDR2 is FQGNSA in the germline V gene. V was trimmed by 5 bases and J by 4 bases, leaving 11 bases between them.

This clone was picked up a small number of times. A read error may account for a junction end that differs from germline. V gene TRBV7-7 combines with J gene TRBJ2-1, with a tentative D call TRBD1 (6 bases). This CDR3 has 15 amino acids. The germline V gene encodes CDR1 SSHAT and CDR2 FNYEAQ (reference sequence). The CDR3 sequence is CASSVLGTTNNEQFF. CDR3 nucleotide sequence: TGTGCTAGCAGCGTACTCGGGACAACTAACAATGAGCAGTTCTTC.

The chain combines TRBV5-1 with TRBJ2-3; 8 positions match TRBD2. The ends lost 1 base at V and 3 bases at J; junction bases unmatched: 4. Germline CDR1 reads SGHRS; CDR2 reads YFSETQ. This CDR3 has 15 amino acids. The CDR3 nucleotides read TGCGCCAGCAGCTTGACGGGGGGGTTGACAGATACGCAGTATTTT. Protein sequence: CASSLTGGLTDTQYF.

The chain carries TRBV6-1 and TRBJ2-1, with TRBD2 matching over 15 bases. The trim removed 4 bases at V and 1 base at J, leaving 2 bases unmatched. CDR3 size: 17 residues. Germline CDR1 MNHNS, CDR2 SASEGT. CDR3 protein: CASSGGLAGGSYNEQFF. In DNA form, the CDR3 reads TGTGCCAGCAGTGGGGGACTAGCGGGAGGATCCTACAATGAGCAGTTCTTC.